The sequence of this TCR beta chain was determined in a study of blood T cell repertoires in COVID-19. The CDR3 totals 13 residues. CDR1 SGHDN and CDR2 FVKESK come from the germline V gene. V was cut by 4 bases and J by 8 bases, with 14 bases left in between. Clones were read by immunoSEQ multiplex PCR, and TCRdb kept only the in-frame ones, dropping some. The table lists approximately 49,000 clones, about 86% of them singletons. This TCR came from a man over 45 with acute or convalescent COVID-19. The sample consisted of peripheral blood. The V and J genes are TRBV14 and TRBJ1-2, with D possibly being TRBD1 (6 bases). CDR3 amino acids: CASSPNLRGGYTF. In DNA, the CDR3 is TGTGCCAGCAGCCCTAATCTCAGGGGCGGCTACACCTTC.